These 28 T cell receptor beta chains were sequenced from one sample in a study of T-cell reconstitution after alpha-beta-depleted transplantation in children. The TCRbeta library was prepared with unique molecular identifiers. In TCRdb, the PCR reads were re-called with MiXCR into one record per CDR3 protein. The table lists about 200,000 distinct CDR3 sequences, around 5.9% of them singletons. The input for sequencing was PBMCs, taken before TCRalphabeta/CD19-depleted stem cell transplant. Every receptor here comes from a girl younger than two with combined immunodeficiency, due to receive a stem cell transplant.

This clonotype was observed a few times. The chain links TRBV29-1 to TRBJ2-7, with 10 positions matching TRBD2. There are 15 residues in the CDR3. The ends lost 6 bases at V and 0 bases at J; junction bases unmatched: 8. Looked up from germline, CDR1 is SQVTM and CDR2 is ANQGSEA. CDR3: CSVTGTSVNSYEQYF. For the CDR3, the DNA is TGCAGCGTAACCGGGACTAGCGTAAACTCCTACGAGCAGTACTTC.

Ten or more counts support this clonotype. The rearrangement links TRBV14 to TRBJ1-1; no reliable D call. V was trimmed by 1 base and J by 1 base, leaving 10 bases between them. The CDR3 consists of 15 residues. CDR1 SGHDN and CDR2 FVKESK come from the germline V gene. CDR3 nucleotide sequence: TGTGCCAGCAGCCAAGCCAGACGAGGGAACACTGAAGCTTTCTTT. Amino acids: CASSQARRGNTEAFF. Looking up the rest from reference TRBV14 and TRBJ1-1 gives the full variable domain: EAGVTQFPSHSVIEKGQTVTLRCDPISGHDNLYWYRRVMGKEIKFLLHFVKESKQDESGMPNNRFLAERTGGTYSTLKVQPAELEDSGVYFCASSQARRGNTEAFFGQGTRLTVV.

This clonotype came up many times. J is TRBJ1-4 and V is TRBV6-5; maybe TRBD1 (5 bases). V dropped 0 bases and J dropped 4 bases, with 9 bases sitting between them. CDR3 length equals 15 residues. The germline V gene has CDR1 MNHEY and CDR2 SVGAGI. The CDR3 sequence is CASSYSRDGNEKLFF. The CDR3 DNA reads TGTGCCAGCAGTTACTCCCGGGACGGTAATGAAAAACTGTTTTTT.

This clonotype was recorded many times. The V and J genes are TRBV9 and TRBJ1-1, with 9 bases matching TRBD1. This CDR3 is 19 amino acids long. V was clipped by 4 bases and J by 0 bases; unmatched bases: 16. In germline, CDR1 is SGDLS, CDR2 YYNGEE. The CDR3 is CASSQRVVPGQGLNTEAFF. CDR3 DNA: TGTGCCAGCAGCCAAAGGGTTGTCCCGGGACAGGGTTTGAACACTGAAGCTTTCTTT.

This clonotype was picked up many times. The rearrangement joins TRBV29-1 to TRBJ2-7; tentatively, D is TRBD1 (5 bases). CDR1 is SQVTM and CDR2 is ANQGSEA in the germline V gene. Trimming pared 4 bases from V and 0 bases from J, leaving 13 bases between. This CDR3 region has 14 residues. The CDR3 is CSVGDSPSSYEQYF. CDR3 sequence (DNA): TGCAGCGTTGGCGACAGTCCTAGCTCCTACGAGCAGTACTTC.

This clonotype was detected many times. The chain recombines TRBV15 with TRBJ2-1; D possibly corresponds to TRBD2 (6 bases). Per the germline V gene, CDR1 is LNHNV and CDR2 is YYDKDF (reference sequence). Trimming cost V 3 bases and J 5 bases, with 8 bases left between them. The CDR3 runs 13 residues. The CDR3 loop reads CATSRGGDNEQFF. DNA for the CDR3: TGTGCCACCAGCAGGGGGGGAGACAATGAGCAGTTCTTC.

In this sample, this clonotype turned up many times. The rearrangement links TRBV6-2 or TRBV6-3 to TRBJ1-2, with 7 bases that match TRBD1. CDR3 length: 14 amino acids. CDR1 and CDR2 (germline): MNHEY, SVGEGT. The V gene end was trimmed by 0 bases and the J gene end by 3 bases; junction bases not matched to a gene: 1. Here the CDR3 reads CASSYSQGHYGYTF. The CDR3 DNA follows: TGTGCCAGCAGTTACTCACAGGGGCACTATGGCTACACCTTC.

This clonotype was counted at least ten times. The rearrangement uses TRBV6-1 and TRBJ2-7; possible D gene TRBD1, 5 bases. The CDR3 spans 15 residues. Trimming stripped 3 bases from V and 4 bases from J, with 16 bases between. The V gene's germline CDR1 is MNHNS and CDR2 SASEGT. This CDR3 reads CASSDPPGKWYEQYF. The CDR3 DNA reads TGTGCCAGCAGTGACCCCCCAGGGAAATGGTACGAGCAGTACTTC.

This clonotype was seen ten or more times. The chain links TRBV28 to TRBJ2-2; D call uncertain. Trimming left V 5 bases short and J 7 bases short, with 11 bases between. This CDR3 has 13 amino acids. Germline-derived CDR1 and CDR2 are MDHEN and SYDVKM. In DNA, the CDR3 is TGTGCCAGCAGTCCCATGAGTAGCGGGGAGCTGTTTTTT. Its translation is CASSPMSSGELFF.

This clonotype was observed at least ten times. V is TRBV5-1 and J is TRBJ2-5, with no clear D. Germline CDR1 is SGHRS and CDR2 is YFSETQ. The CDR3 is 15 amino acids. V was cut by 4 bases and J by 5 bases, with 18 bases left in between. CDR3 DNA sequence: TGCGCCAGCAGCCCCTATTTGGATGTTGGGGAGACCCAGTACTTC. This gives the protein CASSPYLDVGETQYF.

This clonotype appeared a few times. This rearrangement joins TRBV24-1 to TRBJ2-1, with D perhaps matching TRBD2 (5 bases). The CDR3 contains 15 residues. V lost 0 bases and J 4 bases, leaving 9 bases between the germline ends. Germline values: CDR1 KGHDR, CDR2 SFDVKD. The CDR3 region is CATSDLTGEYNEQFF. Here the CDR3 DNA reads TGTGCCACCAGTGATTTGACCGGGGAATACAATGAGCAGTTCTTC.

The sample holds many counts of this clonotype. The V gene is TRBV12-3 or TRBV12-4, the J gene TRBJ1-5; perhaps TRBD1 as D (5 bases). V was shortened by 0 bases and J by 5 bases, with 11 bases between the two germline ends. The length of the CDR3 is 15 residues. CDR3 loop: CASSLAPGGYQPQHF. The CDR3 region has the DNA TGTGCCAGCAGTTTAGCGCCCGGGGGTTATCAGCCCCAGCATTTT.

This clonotype was picked up many times. The chain recombines TRBV4-3 with TRBJ2-1; the match to TRBD2 covers 9 bases. J was trimmed by 5 bases and V by 3 bases; bases with no gene match: 5. This CDR3 region has 15 residues. Germline loops: CDR1 LGHNA, CDR2 YSLEER. The CDR3 nucleotides read TGCGCCAGCAGCCATCGCGGGGGGGCCAACAATGAGCAGTTCTTC. Translating gives CASSHRGGANNEQFF.

In its sample, this clonotype was seen many times. This chain links TRBV20-1 with TRBJ2-2; tentative D call: TRBD2 (5 bases). Trimming cost V 6 bases and J 1 base, with 6 bases left between them. CDR3 length: 12 residues. Looked up from germline, CDR1 is DFQATT and CDR2 is SNEGSKA (reference sequence). The CDR3 spells CSAAGNTGELFF. The CDR3 DNA reads TGCAGTGCGGCGGGGAACACCGGGGAGCTGTTTTTT.

This clonotype was observed at least ten times. The V and J genes are TRBV6-2 or TRBV6-3 and TRBJ2-7; the match to TRBD1 covers 8 bases. This CDR3 is 14 amino acids long. Germline values: CDR1 MNHEY, CDR2 SVGEGT. V lost 6 bases to trimming and J lost 5 bases; unmatched junction nucleotides: 9. In DNA form, the CDR3 reads TGTGCCAGCAGCCAATCTGGGACAGGCAACGAGCAGTACTTC. Protein product: CASSQSGTGNEQYF.

This clonotype was seen a few times. The rearrangement joins TRBV27 to TRBJ1-2, with a weak D call TRBD1 (5 bases). Per the germline V gene, CDR1 is MNHEY and CDR2 is SMNVEV (reference sequence). The CDR3 spans 17 residues. V lost 6 bases, J lost 0 bases, and 20 bases lay in between. The chain's CDR3 is CASSPRTPTAANYGYTF. In DNA form, the CDR3 reads TGTGCCAGCAGCCCCCGGACGCCGACAGCAGCTAACTATGGCTACACCTTC.

In DNA, the CDR3 is TGTGCCAGCAACCATTTAGGGAGGAGGGAACAAGAGACCCAGTACTTC. Translated, it gives CASNHLGRREQETQYF. V is TRBV12-3 or TRBV12-4 and J is TRBJ2-5; the D gene is possibly TRBD2 (6 bases). This CDR3 has 16 amino acids. V lost 7 bases to trimming and J lost 2 bases, with 20 bases between them.

For this clonotype: This may arise from a read error, as a much more abundant clone is one base away. This is likely a read error, given that the CDR3 carries no conserved phenylalanine or tryptophan at its end. V gene TRBV6-1 combines with J gene TRBJ1-2, with D possibly being TRBD1 (6 bases). V was trimmed by 6 bases and J by 2 bases, leaving 19 bases between them. Germline CDR1 reads MNHNS; CDR2 reads SASEGT. This CDR3 has 16 amino acids. CDR3 in amino acids: CASRTAQGEHNYGYTS. The CDR3 nucleotides read TGTGCCAGCAGAACGGCACAGGGTGAGCACAACTATGGCTACACCTCC.

The table lists this clonotype with many counts. This chain uses TRBV7-3 with TRBJ2-6, with D maybe TRBD2 (7 bases). The ends were cut back, 1 base at V and 0 bases at J, with 16 bases in the middle. The length of the CDR3 is 19 residues. CDR1 and CDR2 from the germline V gene are SGHTA and FQGTGA. The DNA of the CDR3 is TGTGCCAGCAGCTTAATTGGCGCGGGGGCCAGCTCTGGGGCCAACGTCCTGACTTTC. This codes for CASSLIGAGASSGANVLTF.

Many counts were recorded for this clonotype. The chain carries TRBV14 and TRBJ1-2; TRBD1 agrees at 7 bases. CDR1 is SGHDN and CDR2 is FVKESK in the germline V gene. Unmatched junction bases numbered 9, after V lost 4 bases and J lost 4 bases. This CDR3 contains 15 residues. The CDR3 region is CASSPKGQRSYGYTF. The CDR3 DNA reads TGTGCCAGCAGCCCGAAGGGACAGAGAAGCTATGGCTACACCTTC. The full variable domain, with the rest looked up from reference TRBV14 and TRBJ1-2, is EAGVTQFPSHSVIEKGQTVTLRCDPISGHDNLYWYRRVMGKEIKFLLHFVKESKQDESGMPNNRFLAERTGGTYSTLKVQPAELEDSGVYFCASSPKGQRSYGYTFGSGTRLTVV.

This clonotype was found many times. J is TRBJ2-3 and V is TRBV11-2; 7 bases map to TRBD1. Per germline, CDR1 SGHAT and CDR2 FQNNGV. This CDR3 has 17 amino acids. The ends lost 6 bases at V and 0 bases at J; junction bases unmatched: 12. CDR3 loop: CASRRTGGGASTDTQYF. The CDR3 DNA follows: TGTGCCAGCAGGAGGACAGGTGGCGGAGCTAGCACAGATACGCAGTATTTT.

Turning to this clonotype: The conserved final phenylalanine or tryptophan is absent from the CDR3, which likely points to a read error. The chain carries TRBV20-1 and TRBJ2-3; 12 nucleotides agree with TRBD2. The CDR3 has 16 amino acids. Trimming at V came to 2 bases and at J to 4 bases, leaving 7 bases not matched to a gene. Germline V lookup: CDR1 DFQATT, CDR2 SNEGSKA (reference sequence). The CDR3 spells CSARPTSGGGADTQYY. DNA for the CDR3: TGCAGTGCTAGACCGACTAGCGGGGGTGGGGCAGATACGCAGTATTAT.

V usage is TRBV9 and J usage is TRBJ2-5; 8 nucleotides line up with TRBD1. The CDR3 loop spans 16 amino acids. Germline assignment: CDR1 SGDLS and CDR2 YYNGEE. J lost 2 bases, V lost 4 bases, and 10 bases had no gene match. The CDR3 loop is CASSTSDREVQETQYF. In nucleotides, the CDR3 is TGTGCCAGCAGCACATCGGACAGGGAGGTGCAAGAGACCCAGTACTTC.

This clonotype was detected ten times or more. The V call is TRBV20-1, the J call TRBJ1-1; 10 nucleotides align to TRBD1. Trimming cost V 5 bases and J 6 bases; bases outside gene matches: 6. Per the germline V gene, CDR1 is DFQATT and CDR2 is SNEGSKA (reference sequence). The CDR3 is 13 amino acids. DNA for the CDR3: TGCAGTGCTCCTGGGACAGGGGAACCTGAAGCTTTCTTT. Encoded protein: CSAPGTGEPEAFF.

The chain is built from TRBV6-5 and TRBJ1-1; D gene uncertain. V was cut by 0 bases and J by 1 base, with 12 bases left in between. The length of the CDR3 is 16 residues. Germline CDR1 reads MNHEY; CDR2 reads SVGAGI. The CDR3 loop reads CASSYSPLGPNTEAFF. DNA for the CDR3: TGTGCCAGCAGTTACTCACCCCTAGGTCCGAACACTGAAGCTTTCTTT.

This clonotype was found many times. J is TRBJ2-3 and V is TRBV12-3 or TRBV12-4; 9 nucleotides agree with TRBD2. The CDR3 length is 16 residues. The ends lost 4 bases at V and 6 bases at J; junction bases unmatched: 11. In DNA, the CDR3 is TGTGCCAGCAGTTCCAATCGGGGCGGGGGGGTTGATACGCAGTATTTT. Protein product: CASSSNRGGGVDTQYF.

This clonotype occurred a few times. The J gene is TRBJ2-2, the V gene TRBV10-3; D perhaps matches TRBD2 (5 bases). The V gene's germline CDR1 is ENHRY and CDR2 SYGVKD. This CDR3 has 16 amino acids. V lost 7 bases, J lost 5 bases, and 20 bases lay in between. In DNA, the CDR3 is TGTGCCATCATTCAAGAGCACGGAGGACGGACCGGGGAGCTGTTTTTT. This codes for CAIIQEHGGRTGELFF.

There are many counts of this clonotype. The chain links TRBV29-1 to TRBJ2-1; tentatively, D is TRBD2 (5 bases). Trimming took 8 bases from V and 8 from J, leaving 19 bases between them. CDR1 is SQVTM, CDR2 ANQGSEA, per germline. CDR3 length: 13 residues. The chain's CDR3 is CSPTPYGVHEQFF. The CDR3 DNA reads TGCAGCCCGACACCGTACGGGGTACATGAGCAGTTCTTC.